Listed here are 21 T cell receptor beta chains from one sample, sequenced in a study of blood T cell repertoires in COVID-19. Libraries were prepared by immunoSEQ multiplex PCR; TCRdb keeps only in-frame clonotypes and omits some of them. Here the sample spans under 250,000 clones, approximately 86% being singletons. The material sequenced was peripheral blood. The source of these receptors is an older man with acute or convalescent COVID-19.

This chain uses TRBV7-9 with TRBJ2-2; 11 positions match TRBD2. The CDR3 extends over 18 amino acids. In germline, CDR1 is SEHNR, CDR2 FQNEAQ (reference sequence). After removal of 5 bases from V and 2 bases from J, the junction contained 10 bases not matched to a gene. Written as DNA, the CDR3 is TGTGCCAGCAGCCCTGGCACTAGCGGGAGAAAAAACACCGGGGAGCTGTTTTTT. Its protein is CASSPGTSGRKNTGELFF.

This rearrangement joins TRBV14 to TRBJ1-1; D gene uncertain. Germline V gene data show CDR1 as SGHDN and CDR2 as FVKESK. The CDR3 consists of 13 residues. Trimming left V 5 bases short and J 6 bases short, with 13 bases between. In DNA form, the CDR3 reads TGTGCCAGCAGCGATAGGGAGTTCGCTGAAGCTTTCTTT. Protein: CASSDREFAEAFF.

This chain joins TRBV28 and TRBJ2-6; TRBD1 might be the D (6 bases). Trimming took off 5 bases at V and 0 bases at J, with 8 bases between the two ends. The germline V gene has CDR1 MDHEN and CDR2 SYDVKM. This CDR3 spans 15 amino acids. CDR3: CASSDRTSGANVLTF. DNA of the CDR3: TGTGCCAGCAGTGACAGGACCTCTGGGGCCAACGTCCTGACTTTC.

This chain uses TRBV27 with TRBJ2-3, with 7 bases lining up with TRBD2. Per germline, CDR1 MNHEY and CDR2 SMNVEV (reference sequence). This CDR3 has 17 amino acids. The V segment lost 5 bases and the J segment 6 bases; nucleotides outside the gene matches: 17. The CDR3 bases are TGTGCCAGCAGTCCCTACGCGGAGGGACTAAGGAGGGATACGCAGTATTTT. Translated: CASSPYAEGLRRDTQYF.

The chain employs TRBV5-1 and TRBJ2-5, with D hard to call. The CDR3 length is 13 residues. Trimming removed 0 bases at V and 3 bases at J, with 6 bases between. Looked up from germline, CDR1 is SGHRS and CDR2 is YFSETQ. The CDR3 protein is CASSLATEETQYF. The CDR3 region has the DNA TGCGCCAGCAGCTTGGCCACAGAAGAGACCCAGTACTTC.

The chain employs TRBV28 and TRBJ1-1, with a tentative D call TRBD1 (6 bases). The CDR3 is 15 residues long. From germline, CDR1 is MDHEN and CDR2 SYDVKM. V lost 4 bases, J lost 5 bases, and 17 bases lay in between. CDR3 amino acids: CASSSERGGKTEAFF. The CDR3, as DNA: TGTGCCAGCAGTTCCGAAAGGGGGGGTAAAACTGAAGCTTTCTTT.

V usage is TRBV6-5 and J usage is TRBJ2-6; D gene uncertain. The V gene's germline CDR1 is MNHEY and CDR2 SVGAGI. The CDR3 is made up of 15 amino acids. Trimming cost V 4 bases and J 0 bases, with 7 bases left between them. The CDR3 loop reads CASSSQRSGANVLTF. DNA for the CDR3: TGTGCCAGCAGTTCTCAGCGCTCTGGGGCCAACGTCCTGACTTTC.

This rearrangement joins TRBV28 to TRBJ2-2; no definite D call. Germline CDR1 MDHEN, CDR2 SYDVKM. The CDR3 spans 10 residues. V lost 6 bases, J lost 6 bases, and 2 bases lay in between. The CDR3 loop reads CASSAGELFF. As DNA, the CDR3 is TGTGCCAGCAGCGCCGGGGAGCTGTTTTTT.

The J gene is TRBJ1-2, the V gene TRBV19; TRBD1 matches at 7 bases. The germline CDR1 and CDR2 sequences are LNHDA and SQIVND (reference sequence). The ends lost 4 bases at V and 4 bases at J; junction bases unmatched: 6. The CDR3 has 14 residues. The CDR3 DNA reads as TGTGCCAGTAGTACCCAGGGGGTTGGCTATGGCTACACCTTC. This codes for CASSTQGVGYGYTF.

This clone came up once. The chain couples TRBV7-3 to TRBJ2-4; no definite D call. The V gene's germline CDR1 is SGHTA and CDR2 FQGTGA. This CDR3 contains 16 residues. Trimming shortened V by 0 bases and J by 0 bases, and 9 bases separated the two germline ends. The chain's CDR3 is CASSLTPGLAKNIQYF. The CDR3 DNA is TGTGCCAGCAGCTTAACCCCAGGCCTAGCCAAAAACATTCAGTACTTC.

The chain links TRBV14 to TRBJ2-1, with 8 bases lining up with TRBD2. V lost 4 bases, J lost 16 bases, and 15 bases stayed unmatched. Germline V gives CDR1 SGHDN, CDR2 FVKESK. The CDR3 has 14 amino acids. The CDR3 sequence: CASSLSGGRSPVFF. CDR3 nucleotide sequence: TGTGCCAGCAGCCTAAGCGGCGGGAGGTCCCCGGTCTTCTTC.

The genes are TRBV28 and TRBJ2-7; 10 bases are shared with TRBD2. The CDR3 extends over 15 amino acids. J was trimmed by 0 bases and V by 6 bases; bases with no gene match: 5. CDR1 and CDR2 (germline): MDHEN, SYDVKM. DNA for the CDR3: TGTGCCAGCAGCACTAGCGGGATGAGCTCCTACGAGCAGTACTTC. This sequence encodes CASSTSGMSSYEQYF.

The chain joins TRBV10-1 to TRBJ2-7; D remains unclear. Trimming pared 0 bases from V and 0 bases from J, leaving 9 bases between. Per the germline V gene, CDR1 is WNHNN and CDR2 is SYGVQD (reference sequence). The CDR3 has 15 amino acids. The CDR3 nucleotides read TGCGCCAGCAGTGAGTCTGGGCTGAGCTCCTACGAGCAGTACTTC. It codes for CASSESGLSSYEQYF.

The V gene is TRBV4-2, the J gene TRBJ2-1; the D gene is possibly TRBD1 (6 bases). This CDR3 region has 15 residues. Germline CDR1 and CDR2: LGHNA and YNFKEQ. The V and J ends lost 1 base and 2 bases respectively, with 9 bases between them. CDR3 amino acids: CASSQAQGPYNEQFF. The CDR3 coding sequence is TGTGCCAGCAGCCAAGCGCAGGGGCCCTACAATGAGCAGTTCTTC.

CDR3 DNA: TGTGCCAGCAGCCAGGGACTGAGCTCTGGAAACACCATATATTTT. This sequence encodes CASSQGLSSGNTIYF. J is TRBJ1-3 and V is TRBV5-4, with D tentatively TRBD1 (5 bases). The CDR3 is made up of 15 amino acids. CDR1 SGHNT and CDR2 YYREEE come from the germline V gene (reference sequence). V lost 4 bases, J lost 0 bases, and 11 bases lay in between. The full variable domain, rest sourced from reference TRBV5-4 and TRBJ1-3, is ETGVTQSPTHLIKTRGQQVTLRCSSQSGHNTVSWYQQALGQGPQFIFQYYREEENGRGNFPPRFSGLQFPNYSSELNVNALELDDSALYLCASSQGLSSGNTIYFGEGSWLTVV.

The genes are TRBV5-4 and TRBJ1-1; maybe TRBD1 (6 bases). CDR3 size: 15 residues. V dropped 0 bases and J dropped 4 bases, with 13 bases sitting between them. In germline, CDR1 is SGHNT, CDR2 YYREEE (reference sequence). The CDR3 reads CASSLAQGMSTEAFF. The DNA for the CDR3 is TGTGCCAGCAGCTTGGCACAGGGAATGAGCACTGAAGCTTTCTTT.

To note about this clone: Within the sample, other DNA sequences also encode this same CDR3. This sequence joins TRBV7-8 and TRBJ1-5, with 8 bases identical to TRBD1. CDR1 and CDR2 from the germline V gene are SGHVS and FQNEAQ. CDR3 length: 14 residues. V was pared by 5 bases and J by 5 bases, with 5 bases of the junction left unmatched. CDR3: CASSSTGGDQPQHF. For the CDR3, the DNA is TGTGCCAGCAGCAGCACAGGGGGGGATCAGCCCCAGCATTTT.

V usage is TRBV19 and J usage is TRBJ2-5; TRBD1 might be the D (6 bases). The CDR3 is 13 amino acids. Trimming pared 0 bases from V and 9 bases from J, leaving 11 bases between. From germline, CDR1 is LNHDA and CDR2 SQIVND (reference sequence). The CDR3 here is CASSIDREGAQYF. DNA for the CDR3: TGTGCCAGTAGTATAGACCGTGAGGGGGCCCAGTACTTC.

The chain recombines TRBV27 with TRBJ1-1, with D uncertain. Germline V CDR1 and CDR2: MNHEY, SMNVEV (reference sequence). Trimming left V 10 bases short and J 1 base short, with 13 bases between. The CDR3 is 13 residues long. This CDR3 is CATRKPGNTEAFF. For the CDR3, the DNA is TGTGCCACCAGAAAACCAGGGAACACTGAAGCTTTCTTT.

With respect to this clone: One end of the junction fails to match germline, which may point to a read error. The chain employs TRBV7-2 and TRBJ2-2; 7 nucleotides line up with TRBD1. Germline lookup yields CDR1 SGHTA and CDR2 FQGNSA. The CDR3 totals 15 residues. CDR3 loop: CASTLGGVNTGELFF. The CDR3 DNA reads as TGTGCCAGCACCTTAGGGGGCGTGAACACCGGGGAGCTGTTTTTT.

This rearrangement joins TRBV16 to TRBJ2-7, with TRBD1 matching 7 bases. This CDR3 has 17 residues. With 2 bases clipped from V and 4 bases from J, the junction kept 14 bases outside the gene matches. Germline lookup yields CDR1 KGHSY and CDR2 FQNENV. The CDR3 DNA reads as TGTGCCAGCAGCCAACCGGGCCGACAGGGTAAAGGTTACGAGCAGTACTTC. It yields the protein CASSQPGRQGKGYEQYF.